This T cell receptor (beta chain) originates from a study of blood T cell repertoires in COVID-19. Germline loops: CDR1 SSHAT, CDR2 FNYEAQ (reference sequence). The CDR3 spans 16 residues. The assay was immunoSEQ multiplex PCR, and TCRdb's table has in-frame clones only and misses some. The repertoire holds roughly 280,000 clones, with around 83% as singletons. In the case of this clone: Sequence at one end of the junction differs from germline and may be a read error.

The sequencing input was peripheral blood. This rearrangement joins TRBV7-7 to TRBJ2-3; TRBD2 matches at 9 bases. This sequence was found in a man younger than 35 with active or convalescent COVID-19. The CDR3 here is CASSLGSGRQTDTQYF. DNA for the CDR3: TGTGCTAGCAGCTTAGGAAGCGGGAGGCAAACAGATACGCAGTATTTT.